The 7 T cell receptor beta chains presented below share a single source sample, sequenced in a study of T-cell reconstitution after alpha-beta-depleted transplantation in children. For TCRbeta, the library was prepared with unique molecular identifiers. A single record per CDR3 protein comes from TCRdb applying MiXCR to the PCR reads. The sample includes some 490,000 distinct CDR3 sequences, approximately 12% seen only once; the top ten take around 6%. The sequenced sample was PBMCs from the stem cell graft donor, obtained from the stem cell graft. The receptors were sampled from a human donor who donated a stem cell graft to a child with combined immunodeficiency.

This clonotype was recorded many times. The rearrangement joins TRBV28 to TRBJ1-6, with 9 nucleotides matching TRBD1. With 6 bases clipped from V and 6 bases from J, the junction kept 3 bases outside the gene matches. This CDR3 spans 14 amino acids. Per the germline V gene, CDR1 is MDHEN and CDR2 is SYDVKM. CDR3 nucleotides: TGTGCCAGCAGCCCGGGACAGGGTAATTCACCCCTCCACTTT. Protein sequence: CASSPGQGNSPLHF.

The rearrangement links TRBV6-5 to TRBJ2-5; 12 bases line up with TRBD2. J was trimmed by 14 bases and V by 2 bases; bases with no gene match: 6. The germline CDR1 and CDR2 sequences are MNHEY and SVGAGI. The CDR3 sequence is 13 residues long. The CDR3 is CASSYPGLAGYYF. As DNA, the CDR3 is TGTGCCAGCAGTTACCCTGGACTAGCGGGGTACTACTTC.

This clonotype was recorded a few times. The CDR3 protein is CASSRIDGKLFF. The CDR3 nucleotides are TGCGCCAGCAGCCGTATCGACGGGAAACTGTTTTTT. The J gene is TRBJ1-4, the V gene TRBV4-3; no firm D call. The CDR3 has 12 amino acids. V was clipped by 4 bases and J by 11 bases, with 11 bases between them. CDR1 is LGHNA, CDR2 YSLEER, per germline.

The table lists this clonotype with a few counts. The chain joins TRBV15 to TRBJ1-6; the D is unclear. Germline V gives CDR1 LNHNV, CDR2 YYDKDF (reference sequence). The CDR3 length is 16 residues. The ends were cut back, 0 bases at V and 14 bases at J, with 20 bases in the middle. CDR3 amino acids: CATSRDRTDSFKSLHF. DNA of the CDR3: TGTGCCACCAGCAGAGATCGGACCGATTCATTCAAATCCCTCCACTTT.

The CDR3 DNA follows: TGTGCCAGCAGCCCCGGACAGGGTTGGGACAATGAGCAGTTCTTC. Residues: CASSPGQGWDNEQFF. The J gene is TRBJ2-1, the V gene TRBV12-3 or TRBV12-4, with TRBD1 matching over 8 bases. This CDR3 has 15 residues. The V gene end was trimmed by 6 bases and the J gene end by 5 bases; junction bases not matched to a gene: 9.

The V gene is TRBV20-1, the J gene TRBJ2-2; D perhaps matches TRBD2 (6 bases). Between the trimmed V and J ends, which lost 6 bases and 5 bases, there was a span of 22 bases. The length of the CDR3 is 16 residues. Germline loops: CDR1 DFQATT, CDR2 SNEGSKA (reference sequence). CDR3 sequence reads: CSALGTEPLVTGELFF. The CDR3 DNA reads TGCAGTGCCCTCGGGACTGAGCCGCTGGTGACCGGGGAGCTGTTTTTT.

This clonotype was recorded a few times. The J gene is TRBJ1-2, the V gene TRBV19; 7 bases agree with TRBD1. The V and J ends lost 6 bases and 0 bases, in that order; junction bases with no gene match: 7. Germline V CDR1 and CDR2: LNHDA, SQIVND (reference sequence). The CDR3 is made up of 15 amino acids. The CDR3 protein is CASRGQEFTNYGYTF. As DNA, the CDR3 is TGTGCCAGTAGAGGACAGGAGTTCACTAACTATGGCTACACCTTC. Full variable domain (rest looked up from reference TRBV19 and TRBJ1-2): DGGITQSPKYLFRKEGQNVTLSCEQNLNHDAMYWYRQDPGQGLRLIYYSQIVNDFQKGDIAEGYSVSREKKESFPLTVTSAQKNPTAFYLCASRGQEFTNYGYTFGSGTRLTVV.